The 8 T cell receptor beta chains presented below share a single source sample, sequenced in a study of shared clonotypes between healthy human individuals. Data came from immunoSEQ multiplex PCR; TCRdb stores just in-frame clones and leaves some out. The sample includes roughly 1,100,000 clones, about 74% seen only once; the top ten take approximately 1.5%. The sequenced sample was memory CD4+ T cells sorted from blood. The subset: CD45RA-negative fraction. These TCRs come from a man between 18 and 29 years old in good health.

The rearrangement uses TRBV4-1 and TRBJ2-5; 7 nucleotides match TRBD1. The CDR3 totals 15 residues. Trimming at V came to 4 bases and at J to 5 bases, leaving 10 bases not matched to a gene. The germline CDR1 and CDR2 sequences are MGHRA and YSYEKL. The CDR3 is CASSPLTGSSETQYF. CDR3 sequence (DNA): TGCGCCAGCAGCCCTTTGACAGGGTCTTCCGAGACCCAGTACTTC.

This chain links TRBV6-5 with TRBJ1-2; 8 positions agree with TRBD1. Germline V gene lookup returns CDR1 MNHEY and CDR2 SVGAGI. V gave up 7 bases and J gave up 8 bases; unmatched junction bases: 6. The CDR3 length is 12 residues. The DNA for the CDR3 is TGTGCCAGCAAACAGGGGGTATTGGGCTACACCTTC. It yields the protein CASKQGVLGYTF.

This chain uses TRBV6-1 with TRBJ2-5, with D perhaps matching TRBD1 or TRBD2 (6 bases each). This CDR3 comprises 14 residues. In germline, CDR1 is MNHNS, CDR2 SASEGT. The germline V and J ends were trimmed by 0 bases and 5 bases, with 10 bases remaining between them. CDR3 protein: CASSEAPGGETQYF. CDR3 DNA: TGTGCCAGCAGTGAAGCACCCGGGGGCGAGACCCAGTACTTC.

Points on this clone: This sample also contains other DNA sequences that code for the same CDR3. The chain employs TRBV11-1 and TRBJ2-7, with a tentative D call TRBD1 (6 bases). With 4 bases removed from V and 4 bases from J, the gap between germline ends came to 8 bases. CDR1 and CDR2 from the germline V gene are SGHAT and FQDESV (reference sequence). This CDR3 contains 12 residues. The CDR3 region is CASSSQGYEQYF. CDR3 DNA sequence: TGTGCCAGCAGCTCTCAGGGGTACGAGCAGTACTTC.

This clone has just a few counts. The genes are TRBV28 and TRBJ1-3, with 10 positions matching TRBD1. Germline CDR1 is MDHEN and CDR2 is SYDVKM. The CDR3 loop spans 15 amino acids. The trim removed 6 bases at V and 4 bases at J, leaving 6 bases unmatched. CDR3 bases: TGTGCCAGCAGACCGAGGGACAGGGGCGGAAACACCATATATTTT. It encodes CASRPRDRGGNTIYF.

The CDR3 here is CASSYFQREGADTQYF. The CDR3 DNA is TGTGCCAGCAGTTATTTCCAGCGGGAGGGTGCAGATACGCAGTATTTT. The chain links TRBV6-7 to TRBJ2-3; TRBD2 matches at 10 bases. TRBV6-7 is labeled an ORF, and its function is uncertain. Trimming removed 3 bases from V and 4 bases from J; junction bases left unmatched: 7. The CDR3 is made up of 16 amino acids.

V is TRBV6-1 and J is TRBJ2-2; D is ambiguous. Germline V gene data show CDR1 as MNHNS and CDR2 as SASEGT. Trimming took off 6 bases at V and 3 bases at J, with 8 bases between the two ends. This CDR3 is 13 amino acids long. The CDR3 bases are TGTGCCAGCAGACAGCAATACACCGGGGAGCTGTTTTTT. This encodes CASRQQYTGELFF.

The rearrangement uses TRBV2 and TRBJ2-3; D unclear. There are 14 residues in the CDR3. Trimming removed 8 bases from V and 0 bases from J, with 12 bases in between. The germline V gene encodes CDR1 SNHLY and CDR2 FYNNEI. The CDR3 sequence is CASPKDPSTDTQYF. CDR3 sequence (DNA): TGTGCCAGCCCGAAGGACCCGAGCACAGATACGCAGTATTTT.